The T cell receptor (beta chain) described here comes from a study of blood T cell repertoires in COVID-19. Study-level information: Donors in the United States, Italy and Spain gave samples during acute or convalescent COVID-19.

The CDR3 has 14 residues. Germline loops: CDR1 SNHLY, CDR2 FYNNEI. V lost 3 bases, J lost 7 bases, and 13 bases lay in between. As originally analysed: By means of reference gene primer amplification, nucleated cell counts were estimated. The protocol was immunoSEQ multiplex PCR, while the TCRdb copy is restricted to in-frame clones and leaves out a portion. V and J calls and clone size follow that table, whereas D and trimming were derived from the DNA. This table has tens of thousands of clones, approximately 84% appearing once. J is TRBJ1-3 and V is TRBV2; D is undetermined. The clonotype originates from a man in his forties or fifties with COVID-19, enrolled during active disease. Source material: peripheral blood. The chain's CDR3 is CASSDPDAWNTIYF. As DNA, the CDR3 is TGTGCCAGCAGTGACCCAGATGCCTGGAACACCATATATTTT.